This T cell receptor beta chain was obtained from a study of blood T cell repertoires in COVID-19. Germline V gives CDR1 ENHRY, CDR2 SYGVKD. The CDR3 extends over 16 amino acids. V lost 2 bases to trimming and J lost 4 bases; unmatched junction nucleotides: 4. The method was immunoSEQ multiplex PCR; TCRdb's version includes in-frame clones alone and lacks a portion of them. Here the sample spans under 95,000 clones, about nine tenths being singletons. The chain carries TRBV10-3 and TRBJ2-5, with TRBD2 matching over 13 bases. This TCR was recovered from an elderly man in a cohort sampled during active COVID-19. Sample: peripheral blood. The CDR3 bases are TGTGCCATCAGTGAGACTAGCGGGGGGGCCAGAGAGACCCAGTACTTC. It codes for CAISETSGGARETQYF.